This TCR beta chain emerged from a study of technical replicates of blood from a handful of donors. CDR1 and CDR2 from the germline V gene are MDHEN and SYDVKM. Germline trimming cut 4 bases from V and 5 bases from J; bases unmatched to any gene: 6. The length of the CDR3 is 14 residues. The repertoire was sequenced with immunoSEQ multiplex PCR; TCRdb's copy has only in-frame clones and lacks some. The data hold some 89,000 clones, with roughly 94% observed a single time. What was sequenced was T cells isolated from PBMCs. This TCR was sampled from a human donor in good health. The genes are TRBV28 and TRBJ1-2, with 8 bases fitting TRBD1. CDR3 in DNA: TGTGCCAGCAGTTCCGGGACAGGCCTTTATGGCTACACCTTC. This gives the protein CASSSGTGLYGYTF.